These T cell receptor beta chains were read from a single sample in a study of T cells in tumors after PD-1 blockade. The table came from immunoSEQ multiplex PCR; TCRdb's copy has only in-frame clones and leaves some out. The sample consists of 14,000 to 15,000 clones, around 79% of them appearing once. The sample consisted of PBMCs, taken after anti-PD-1 treatment. Receptors were obtained from a human donor with basal cell carcinoma. Both conserved end residues are part of each CDR3. The order of the fields is clone size, J gene, V gene, D gene, CDR3 protein, CDR3 DNA. A D gene is named only where the DNA matches it firmly. Expanded clones are given a class, and other clones once, few, many or no size at all.

size: .; J: TRBJ2-5; V: TRBV30; D: TRBD2; CDR3: CAWSDTSGRAIETQYF; DNA: TGTGCCTGGAGTGACACTAGCGGGAGGGCCATAGAGACCCAGTACTTC
size: .; J: TRBJ2-1; V: TRBV5-1; D: .; CDR3: CASSLGGYNEQFF; DNA: TGCGCCAGCAGCTTGGGCGGATACAATGAGCAGTTCTTC
size: .; J: TRBJ1-5; V: TRBV5-1; D: .; CDR3: CASSLSGVGDQPQHF; DNA: TGCGCCAGCAGCTTATCGGGGGTGGGTGATCAGCCCCAGCATTTT
size: .; J: TRBJ2-1; V: TRBV19; D: TRBD1; CDR3: CASAPATGVFLTRNEQFF; DNA: TGTGCCAGCGCTCCCGCGACAGGGGTCTTCCTAACCAGGAATGAGCAGTTCTTC
size: .; J: TRBJ2-3; V: TRBV3-1/TRBV3-2; D: TRBD2; CDR3: CASSRQGGSLTDTQYF; DNA: TGTGCCAGCAGCCGTCAAGGCGGGAGTCTCACAGATACGCAGTATTTT
size: .; J: TRBJ2-1; V: TRBV2; D: .; CDR3: CASRKEKTGHNEQFF; DNA: TGTGCCAGCAGGAAGGAGAAAACGGGCCACAATGAGCAGTTCTTC
size: .; J: TRBJ2-2; V: TRBV30; D: TRBD2; CDR3: CAWTRASGTGELFF; DNA: TGTGCCTGGACTCGGGCTAGCGGCACCGGGGAGCTGTTTTTT
size: .; J: TRBJ2-5; V: TRBV5-1; D: .; CDR3: CASSTGGPWETQYF; DNA: TGCGCCAGCAGCACCGGAGGTCCCTGGGAGACCCAGTACTTC
size: once; J: TRBJ2-7; V: TRBV5-6; D: .; CDR3: CASGRSDYEQYF; DNA: TGTGCCAGCGGGCGATCCGACTACGAGCAGTACTTC
size: few; J: TRBJ1-4; V: TRBV6-1; D: TRBD1; CDR3: CASSEGQGNEKLFF; DNA: TGTGCCAGCAGTGAAGGACAGGGTAATGAAAAACTGTTTTTT
size: .; J: TRBJ1-2; V: TRBV29-1; D: .; CDR3: CSVEHPNYGYTF; DNA: TGCAGCGTTGAACACCCTAACTATGGCTACACCTTC
size: .; J: TRBJ2-2; V: TRBV7-6; D: TRBD2; CDR3: CASSRTSGGATGELFF; DNA: TGTGCCAGCAGCAGGACTAGCGGGGGGGCTACCGGGGAGCTGTTTTTT
size: .; J: TRBJ1-1; V: TRBV10-2; D: TRBD1; CDR3: CASSDLRRDREAFF; DNA: TGCGCCAGCAGTGACCTCCGGCGGGACAGAGAAGCTTTCTTT
size: .; J: TRBJ2-7; V: TRBV5-1; D: TRBD2; CDR3: CASSLRPPGLAHLEQYF; DNA: TGCGCCAGCAGCCTCCGACCCCCGGGACTAGCGCACCTCGAGCAGTACTTC
size: .; J: TRBJ2-7; V: TRBV28; D: .; CDR3: CASSPSGSTYEQYF; DNA: TGTGCCAGCAGTCCCTCAGGGAGTACTTACGAGCAGTACTTC
size: .; J: TRBJ2-5; V: TRBV6-1; D: .; CDR3: CASSEGGVPYQETQYF; DNA: TGTGCCAGCAGTGAAGGTGGAGTGCCATACCAAGAGACCCAGTACTTC
size: .; J: TRBJ1-5; V: TRBV15; D: .; CDR3: CATSGQTDQPQHF; DNA: TGTGCCACCAGCGGGCAGACAGATCAGCCCCAGCATTTT
size: .; J: TRBJ2-5; V: TRBV2; D: .; CDR3: CASGAERGRGETQYF; DNA: TGTGCCAGCGGGGCGGAACGGGGGAGAGGAGAGACCCAGTACTTC
size: .; J: TRBJ2-3; V: TRBV2; D: TRBD2; CDR3: CASSERSSGGSTDTQYF; DNA: TGTGCCAGCAGTGAACGGTCTAGCGGGGGCAGCACAGATACGCAGTATTTT
size: .; J: TRBJ1-6; V: TRBV5-6; D: .; CDR3: CASSLGQAYSPLHF; DNA: TGTGCCAGCAGCTTGGGACAGGCATATTCACCCCTCCACTTT
size: once; J: TRBJ2-7; V: TRBV18; D: .; CDR3: CASSPTPGRNSYEQYF; DNA: TGTGCCAGCTCACCCACGCCGGGACGGAACTCCTACGAGCAGTACTTC
size: .; J: TRBJ2-7; V: TRBV18; D: .; CDR3: CASSPIDRAPSYEQYF; DNA: TGTGCCAGCTCACCAATCGACAGAGCCCCCTCCTACGAGCAGTACTTC
size: .; J: TRBJ2-7; V: TRBV4-3; D: TRBD2; CDR3: CASSQRRGGSYEQYF; DNA: TGCGCCAGCAGCCAAAGGCGGGGGGGCTCGTACGAGCAGTACTTC
size: .; J: TRBJ2-2; V: TRBV6-5; D: .; CDR3: CASSQGQNTGELFF; DNA: TGTGCCAGCAGCCAAGGACAGAACACCGGGGAGCTGTTTTTT
size: .; J: TRBJ2-7; V: TRBV7-9; D: TRBD2; CDR3: CASAGGAWSSYEQYF; DNA: TGTGCCAGCGCCGGGGGGGCTTGGAGCTCCTACGAGCAGTACTTC
size: .; J: TRBJ2-6; V: TRBV5-6; D: TRBD2; CDR3: CASSSLAGLAAGANVLTF; DNA: TGTGCCAGCAGCTCTCTAGCCGGACTAGCGGCTGGGGCCAACGTCCTGACTTTC
size: .; J: TRBJ2-5; V: TRBV5-1; D: TRBD2; CDR3: CASRKGLAGDQETQYF; DNA: TGCGCCAGCAGAAAGGGACTAGCGGGAGATCAAGAGACCCAGTACTTC
size: .; J: TRBJ1-6; V: TRBV5-6; D: .; CDR3: CASSLAQGSNSPLHF; DNA: TGTGCCAGCAGCTTGGCGCAGGGGAGCAATTCACCCCTCCACTTT
size: few; J: TRBJ1-6; V: TRBV5-5; D: .; CDR3: CASSQHLTYNSPLHF; DNA: TGTGCCAGCAGCCAACACCTGACCTATAATTCACCCCTCCACTTT
size: hyperexpanded; J: TRBJ2-3; V: TRBV7-9; D: TRBD2; CDR3: CASSPPSLAGVDTDTQYF; DNA: TGTGCCAGCAGCCCACCCTCTCTAGCGGGGGTTGACACAGATACGCAGTATTTT
size: once; J: TRBJ1-4; V: TRBV2; D: .; CDR3: CASSETGWEKLFF; DNA: TGTGCCAGCAGTGAAACAGGGTGGGAAAAACTGTTTTTT
size: .; J: TRBJ2-2; V: TRBV9; D: TRBD2; CDR3: CASSTSGNSNTGELFF; DNA: TGTGCCAGCAGCACTAGCGGGAATTCGAACACCGGGGAGCTGTTTTTT
size: once; J: TRBJ2-1; V: TRBV6-5; D: .; CDR3: CASSRHTDSYNEQFF; DNA: TGTGCCAGCAGTCGCCACACCGACAGCTACAATGAGCAGTTCTTC
size: .; J: TRBJ1-2; V: TRBV14; D: TRBD1; CDR3: CASSRAEIGGGYGYTF; DNA: TGTGCCAGCAGCCGGGCAGAGATAGGGGGCGGCTATGGCTACACCTTC
size: .; J: TRBJ2-7; V: TRBV6-6; D: .; CDR3: CASSPGEGYEQYF; DNA: TGTGCCAGCAGCCCAGGGGAAGGCTACGAGCAGTACTTC
size: .; J: TRBJ2-1; V: TRBV18; D: TRBD2; CDR3: CASSPSGSEGLPSVF; DNA: TGTGCCAGCTCACCTAGCGGGAGTGAAGGATTGCCGTCGGTCTTC
size: .; J: TRBJ2-5; V: TRBV10-1; D: TRBD1; CDR3: CASSHDRGQETQYF; DNA: TGCGCCAGCAGTCATGACAGGGGCCAAGAGACCCAGTACTTC
size: .; J: TRBJ2-3; V: TRBV5-1; D: .; CDR3: CASSLAGGSSTDTQYF; DNA: TGCGCCAGCAGCTTGGCCGGTGGGTCTAGCACAGATACGCAGTATTTT
size: .; J: TRBJ2-5; V: TRBV6-5; D: TRBD1; CDR3: CASTGGGRKTQYF; DNA: TGTGCCAGCACAGGGGGCGGCAGGAAGACCCAGTACTTC
size: .; J: TRBJ1-4; V: TRBV4-2; D: .; CDR3: CASSQINEKLFF; DNA: TGTGCCAGCAGCCAAATTAATGAAAAACTGTTTTTT
size: .; J: TRBJ1-5; V: TRBV19; D: .; CDR3: CASTRGGNQPQHF; DNA: TGTGCCAGTACTAGGGGGGGCAATCAGCCCCAGCATTTT
size: .; J: TRBJ2-1; V: TRBV19; D: .; CDR3: CASKWDTSSEQFF; DNA: TGTGCCAGTAAATGGGATACTAGCAGTGAGCAGTTCTTC
size: .; J: TRBJ2-1; V: TRBV3-1/TRBV3-2; D: .; CDR3: CASSQGGRGQFF; DNA: TGTGCCAGCAGCCAAGGGGGCAGGGGGCAGTTCTTC
size: once; J: TRBJ2-7; V: TRBV5-6; D: TRBD1; CDR3: CASSLAAGGGYEQYF; DNA: TGTGCCAGCAGCTTGGCTGCAGGGGGCGGGTACGAGCAGTACTTC
size: few; J: TRBJ2-6; V: TRBV12-5; D: .; CDR3: CASGPGRRSSGANVLTF; DNA: TGTGCTAGTGGTCCCGGACGGAGATCCTCTGGGGCCAACGTCCTGACTTTC
size: .; J: TRBJ1-2; V: TRBV9; D: TRBD1; CDR3: CASSAPATGSNYGYTF; DNA: TGTGCCAGCAGCGCCCCCGCGACAGGGTCCAACTATGGCTACACCTTC
size: .; J: TRBJ1-5; V: TRBV6-2/TRBV6-3; D: .; CDR3: CASSYLLGDQPQHF; DNA: TGTGCCAGCAGTTACCTCCTGGGGGATCAGCCCCAGCATTTT
size: .; J: TRBJ1-1; V: TRBV6-2/TRBV6-3; D: .; CDR3: CASSPGGAKNTEAFF; DNA: TGTGCCAGCAGCCCCGGGGGGGCCAAGAACACTGAAGCTTTCTTT
size: .; J: TRBJ2-7; V: TRBV10-1; D: .; CDR3: CASFPLGAPSYEQYF; DNA: TGCGCCAGCTTCCCCCTAGGGGCACCCTCCTACGAGCAGTACTTC
size: .; J: TRBJ1-2; V: TRBV9; D: .; CDR3: CASSVYAAARVGDYGYTF; DNA: TGTGCCAGCAGCGTATATGCCGCAGCGAGGGTCGGGGACTATGGCTACACCTTC
size: once; J: TRBJ2-7; V: TRBV12-5; D: .; CDR3: CASGLARQVGGPYEQYF; DNA: TGTGCTAGTGGTTTGGCCAGACAGGTGGGAGGGCCCTACGAGCAGTACTTC
size: .; J: TRBJ2-2; V: TRBV2; D: TRBD2; CDR3: CASKPGGVQNTGELFF; DNA: TGTGCCAGCAAACCGGGGGGGGTCCAAAACACCGGGGAGCTGTTTTTT
size: .; J: TRBJ1-5; V: TRBV28; D: .; CDR3: CASSFRVGQRGLNQPQHF; DNA: TGTGCCAGCAGTTTTCGTGTTGGTCAGAGGGGCCTCAATCAGCCCCAGCATTTT